A single sample is the source of the 9 T cell receptor beta chains below, sequenced in a study of blood T cell repertoires in COVID-19. TCRdb's copy holds only in-frame clones and misses some; the assay was immunoSEQ multiplex PCR. This table holds around 200,000 clones, approximately 78% found once. The sample comprised peripheral blood. The receptors stem from a woman older than 75 with acute or convalescent COVID-19.

The chain links TRBV11-2 to TRBJ1-3; D not certain. Per germline, CDR1 SGHAT and CDR2 FQNNGV. The CDR3 has 13 residues. Between the trimmed V and J ends, which lost 5 bases and 3 bases, there was a span of 8 bases. CDR3 nucleotides: TGTGCCAGCAGCCTCTTCAGTGGAAACACCATATATTTT. Translated, it gives CASSLFSGNTIYF.

This chain links TRBV24-1 with TRBJ2-6; maybe TRBD2 (5 bases). Trimming left V 2 bases short and J 1 base short, with 8 bases between. This CDR3 region has 16 residues. The V gene's germline CDR1 is KGHDR and CDR2 SFDVKD. CDR3 nucleotides: TGTGCCACCAGTGATTCCAGAGGGTCTGGGGCCAACGTCCTGACTTTC. Its protein is CATSDSRGSGANVLTF.

The chain combines TRBV29-1 with TRBJ1-2, with 7 bases lining up with TRBD1. The CDR3 has 12 amino acids. Germline values: CDR1 SQVTM, CDR2 ANQGSEA. V shed 6 bases, J shed 2 bases, and the junction held 3 bases outside the gene matches. CDR3 sequence: CSVTTGNYGYTF. The CDR3 DNA is TGCAGCGTAACGACAGGGAACTATGGCTACACCTTC.

The chain combines TRBV20-1 with TRBJ2-1; D gene unclear. The germline gives CDR1 DFQATT, CDR2 SNEGSKA (reference sequence). This CDR3 region has 11 residues. The V end was cut by 4 bases, the J end by 4 bases, with 5 bases between. CDR3 sequence reads: CSAKTYNEQFF. CDR3 nucleotide sequence: TGCAGTGCTAAGACTTACAATGAGCAGTTCTTC.

V usage is TRBV19 and J usage is TRBJ1-1; D remains unclear. V was pared by 3 bases and J by 1 base, with 9 bases between. Germline V gene lookup returns CDR1 LNHDA and CDR2 SQIVND (reference sequence). CDR3 length: 14 amino acids. In nucleotides, the CDR3 is TGTGCCAGTAGTATTAGCCTGACGAACACTGAAGCTTTCTTT. This codes for CASSISLTNTEAFF.

The chain combines TRBV30 with TRBJ1-5; tentatively, D is TRBD1 (5 bases). V was trimmed by 2 bases and J by 5 bases, leaving 13 bases between them. CDR3 length equals 14 residues. The V gene's germline CDR1 is GTSNPN and CDR2 SVGIG (reference sequence). CDR3 amino acids: CAWSRGANDQPQHF. As DNA, the CDR3 is TGTGCCTGGAGTCGCGGGGCCAATGATCAGCCCCAGCATTTT. Full variable domain (outside the CDR3, taken from reference TRBV30 and TRBJ1-5): SQTIHQWPATLVQPVGSPLSLECTVEGTSNPNLYWYRQAAGRGLQLLFYSVGIGQISSEVPQNLSASRPQDRQFILSSKKLLLSDSGFYLCAWSRGANDQPQHFGDGTRLSIL.

The chain has TRBV10-3 and TRBJ1-5; tentative D call: TRBD1 (5 bases). Per the germline V gene, CDR1 is ENHRY and CDR2 is SYGVKD. V dropped 0 bases and J dropped 2 bases, with 11 bases sitting between them. The CDR3 contains 16 residues. The CDR3 DNA reads as TGTGCCATCAGTGAGTCGCCCGGGGGAGGCAATCAGCCCCAGCATTTT. It codes for CAISESPGGGNQPQHF.

This clone has just a few counts. Other nucleotide sequences in the sample specify the same CDR3. The gene calls are TRBV18 and TRBJ2-5, with D possibly matching TRBD2 (6 bases). The CDR3 contains 14 residues. In germline, CDR1 is KGHSH, CDR2 LQKENI. Trimming stripped 0 bases from V and 3 bases from J, with 8 bases between. The CDR3 here is CASSPPSGEETQYF. Written as DNA, the CDR3 is TGTGCCAGCTCACCACCATCGGGGGAAGAGACCCAGTACTTC.

The table lists this clone with a count of one. The rearrangement joins TRBV30 to TRBJ1-1, with 7 bases matching TRBD1. The CDR3 sequence is 13 residues long. With V trimmed by 2 bases and J by 3 bases, 3 bases remained unmatched. CDR1 is GTSNPN, CDR2 SVGIG, per germline (reference sequence). The CDR3 bases are TGTGCCTGGAGTCCAAGGGGGCACACTGAAGCTTTCTTT. Its protein product is CAWSPRGHTEAFF.